Following are 15 T cell receptor beta chains from one sample sequenced in a study of PD-1 blockade in classical Hodgkin lymphoma. Every patient relapsed after autologous stem cell transplantation, and brentuximab vedotin exposure varied. Magnetic negative selection served to purify CD4+ T cells out of PBMCs that had been thawed. Repertoires were generated with immunoSEQ multiplex PCR, while TCRdb's copy carries only in-frame clones and drops some. The top ten hold about 2.4% of the sample, which has under 30,000 clones, about 83% seen once. The source material was CD4+ T cells from blood, sampled at baseline. The receptors were gathered from a human donor with classical Hodgkin lymphoma.

The chain uses TRBV6-4 and TRBJ2-3; 8 nucleotides match TRBD2. The CDR3 has 15 residues. Looked up from germline, CDR1 is MRHNA and CDR2 is SNTAGT. V was clipped by 4 bases and J by 4 bases; unmatched bases: 7. This CDR3 reads CASSAGGGTSDTQYF. The DNA for the CDR3 is TGTGCCAGCAGTGCAGGCGGGGGGACTTCAGATACGCAGTATTTT.

The chain employs TRBV15 and TRBJ1-5; TRBD1 might be the D (5 bases). The CDR3 covers 14 residues. V lost 5 bases, J lost 2 bases, and 10 bases lay in between. Germline CDR1 and CDR2: LNHNV and YYDKDF (reference sequence). CDR3 sequence (DNA): TGTGCCACCAGCGGGGGAGGTCGCAATCAGCCCCAGCATTTT. The encoded protein is CATSGGGRNQPQHF. The entire variable domain, with the rest obtained from reference TRBV15 and TRBJ1-5, is as follows: DAMVIQNPRYQVTQFGKPVTLSCSQTLNHNVMYWYQQKSSQAPKLLFHYYDKDFNNEADTPDNFQSRRPNTSFCFLDIRSPGLGDTAMYLCATSGGGRNQPQHFGDGTRLSIL.

This chain uses TRBV5-6 with TRBJ1-5; 8 positions match TRBD1. The CDR3 is made up of 14 amino acids. Losses at the gene ends were 4 bases for V and 6 bases for J; bases not matched to a gene: 6. CDR1 is SGHDT and CDR2 is YYEEEE in the germline V gene. CDR3 sequence: CASSIWTGSQPQHF. CDR3 sequence (DNA): TGTGCCAGCAGCATCTGGACAGGGTCTCAGCCCCAGCATTTT.

The chain couples TRBV30 to TRBJ2-7; 7 positions agree with TRBD1. CDR3 length: 13 amino acids. V lost 5 bases to trimming and J lost 4 bases; unmatched junction nucleotides: 8. Germline-derived CDR1 and CDR2 are GTSNPN and SVGIG (reference sequence). CDR3 sequence: CAWAPGTDYEQYF. CDR3 coding DNA: TGTGCCTGGGCCCCTGGGACAGATTACGAGCAGTACTTC.

This chain uses TRBV11-2 with TRBJ2-7, with D perhaps matching TRBD1 or TRBD2 (5 bases each). V lost 5 bases, J lost 6 bases, and 17 bases lay in between. This CDR3 region has 14 residues. Germline V gives CDR1 SGHAT, CDR2 FQNNGV. CDR3 coding DNA: TGTGCCAGCAGCGTGGTTCGGAAGGGACCCGAGCAGTACTTC. Its translation is CASSVVRKGPEQYF.

A note on this clone: Compared with germline, one end of the junction differs, possibly owing to a read error. This chain uses TRBV5-4 with TRBJ2-5, with 9 bases identical to TRBD2. Per germline, CDR1 SGHNT and CDR2 YYREEE (reference sequence). CDR3 length: 18 residues. DNA of the CDR3: TGTGCCAGCAGCTCCCCCCGGGCTAGCGGGGAGTACCAAGAGACCCGGTACTTC. Protein product: CASSSPRASGEYQETRYF.

The chain combines TRBV28 with TRBJ1-2; 8 nucleotides align to TRBD1. Germline V lookup: CDR1 MDHEN, CDR2 SYDVKM. V dropped 6 bases and J dropped 4; count of bases not matched to a gene: 7. The CDR3 is 14 residues long. The CDR3 protein is CASSSGQDFYGYTF. Here the CDR3 DNA reads TGTGCCAGCAGCTCGGGACAGGACTTCTATGGCTACACCTTC.

The rearrangement uses TRBV6-5 and TRBJ1-5; tentative D call: TRBD1 (5 bases). Germline lookup yields CDR1 MNHEY and CDR2 SVGAGI. The V end lost 0 bases, the J end lost 4 bases, and 13 bases lay between the germline ends. This CDR3 contains 16 residues. CDR3 DNA sequence: TGTGCCAGCAGTTACTCGGGGGGTGGACGGAATCAGCCCCAGCATTTT. Translating it yields CASSYSGGGRNQPQHF.

This clone appeared a few times. This chain links TRBV6-6 with TRBJ1-5; D possibly corresponds to TRBD1 (5 bases). V gave up 6 bases and J gave up 0 bases, with 12 bases separating them. This CDR3 region has 15 residues. Looked up from germline, CDR1 is MNHNY and CDR2 is SVGAGI (reference sequence). DNA of the CDR3: TGTGCCAGCAGAAGCAGGGAGTATAGCAATCAGCCCCAGCATTTT. Its protein product is CASRSREYSNQPQHF.

This chain joins TRBV2 and TRBJ2-2; 9 nucleotides agree with TRBD2. The ends lost 6 bases at V and 0 bases at J; junction bases unmatched: 5. CDR3 length equals 16 residues. Germline V gene data show CDR1 as SNHLY and CDR2 as FYNNEI. This chain's CDR3 is CASRRLAGSNTGELFF. DNA for the CDR3: TGTGCCAGCAGGAGGCTAGCGGGGTCGAACACCGGGGAGCTGTTTTTT. The full variable domain, completed using reference TRBV2 and TRBJ2-2, is EPEVTQTPSHQVTQMGQEVILRCVPISNHLYFYWYRQILGQKVEFLVSFYNNEISEKSEIFDDQFSVERPDGSNFTLKIRSTKLEDSAMYFCASRRLAGSNTGELFFGEGSRLTVL.

V and J are TRBV7-9 and TRBJ2-7; 8 positions agree with TRBD1. The V segment lost 1 base and the J segment 7 bases; nucleotides outside the gene matches: 0. CDR3 size: 12 residues. Germline V gene lookup returns CDR1 SEHNR and CDR2 FQNEAQ (reference sequence). CDR3 sequence reads: CASSLGTGEQYF. The CDR3 DNA reads TGTGCCAGCAGCTTAGGGACAGGGGAGCAGTACTTC.

The V and J genes are TRBV19 and TRBJ1-2; D not certain. Germline CDR1 reads LNHDA; CDR2 reads SQIVND (reference sequence). V lost 3 bases and J lost 2, with 16 bases in between. CDR3 length: 16 residues. The chain's CDR3 is CASSIWRLPGNYGYTF. For the CDR3, the DNA is TGTGCCAGTAGTATTTGGCGGCTCCCGGGGAACTATGGCTACACCTTC.

The CDR3 bases are TGTGCCAGCAGCTTATATGACAGGGGGGAGACCCAGTACTTC. Protein product: CASSLYDRGETQYF. The rearrangement joins TRBV7-2 to TRBJ2-5, with 9 positions matching TRBD1. Germline-derived CDR1 and CDR2 are SGHTA and FQGNSA. After removal of 2 bases from V and 5 bases from J, the junction contained 3 bases not matched to a gene. CDR3 size: 14 residues. Using reference TRBV7-2 and TRBJ2-5 for the parts outside the CDR3, the full variable domain is GAGVSQSPSNKVTEKGKDVELRCDPISGHTALYWYRQSLGQGLEFLIYFQGNSAPDKSGLPSDRFSAERTGGSVSTLTIQRTQQEDSAVYLCASSLYDRGETQYFGPGTRLLVL.

This chain connects TRBV30 to TRBJ2-3, with TRBD2 identical over 11 bases. The CDR3 runs 13 residues. Per the germline V gene, CDR1 is GTSNPN and CDR2 is SVGIG (reference sequence). V shed 6 bases and J 6 bases; nucleotides not matched to a gene: 5. This CDR3 is CACRTSGSDTQYF. The CDR3, as DNA: TGTGCCTGCAGGACTAGCGGGTCCGATACGCAGTATTTT.

V gene TRBV5-1 combines with J gene TRBJ2-1; TRBD1 might be the D (6 bases). The germline CDR1 and CDR2 sequences are SGHRS and YFSETQ. This CDR3 is 15 amino acids long. V lost 2 bases and J lost 3, with 12 bases in between. This CDR3 reads CASSLKQGGYNEQFF. DNA of the CDR3: TGCGCCAGCAGCTTAAAACAGGGCGGCTACAATGAGCAGTTCTTC.